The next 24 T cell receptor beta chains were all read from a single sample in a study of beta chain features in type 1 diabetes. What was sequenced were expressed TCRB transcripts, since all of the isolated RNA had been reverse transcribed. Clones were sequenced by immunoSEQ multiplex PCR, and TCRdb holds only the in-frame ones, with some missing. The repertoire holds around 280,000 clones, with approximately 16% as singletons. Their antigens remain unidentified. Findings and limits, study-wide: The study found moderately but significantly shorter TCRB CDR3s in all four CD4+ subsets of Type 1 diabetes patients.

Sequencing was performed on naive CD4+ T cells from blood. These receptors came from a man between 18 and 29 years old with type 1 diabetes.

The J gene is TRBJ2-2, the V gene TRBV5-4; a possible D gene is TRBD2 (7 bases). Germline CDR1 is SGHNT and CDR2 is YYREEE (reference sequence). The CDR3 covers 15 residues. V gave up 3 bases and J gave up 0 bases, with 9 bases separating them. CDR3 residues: CASSSGGPNTGELFF. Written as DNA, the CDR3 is TGTGCCAGCAGCTCCGGGGGGCCGAACACCGGGGAGCTGTTTTTT.

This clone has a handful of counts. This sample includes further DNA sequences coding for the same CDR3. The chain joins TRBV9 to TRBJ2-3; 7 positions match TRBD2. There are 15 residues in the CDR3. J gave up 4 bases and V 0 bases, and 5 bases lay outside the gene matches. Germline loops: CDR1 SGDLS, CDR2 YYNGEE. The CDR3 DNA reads TGTGCCAGCAGCGTAGCTAGCGGAGGCGCAGATACGCAGTATTTT. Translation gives CASSVASGGADTQYF.

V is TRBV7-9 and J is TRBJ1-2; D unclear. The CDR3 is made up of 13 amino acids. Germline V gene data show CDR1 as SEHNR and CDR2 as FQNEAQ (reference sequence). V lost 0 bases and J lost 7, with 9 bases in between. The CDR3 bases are TGTGCCAGCAGCTTAGCAGGCGGGTCTGGCTACACCTTC. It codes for CASSLAGGSGYTF.

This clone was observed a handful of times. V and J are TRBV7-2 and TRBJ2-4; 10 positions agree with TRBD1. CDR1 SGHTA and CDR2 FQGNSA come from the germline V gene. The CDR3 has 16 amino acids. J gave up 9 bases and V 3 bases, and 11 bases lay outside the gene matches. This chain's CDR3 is CASSFRQGAKCGIQYF. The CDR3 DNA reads TGTGCCAGCAGCTTTAGACAGGGGGCGAAGTGCGGCATTCAGTACTTC.

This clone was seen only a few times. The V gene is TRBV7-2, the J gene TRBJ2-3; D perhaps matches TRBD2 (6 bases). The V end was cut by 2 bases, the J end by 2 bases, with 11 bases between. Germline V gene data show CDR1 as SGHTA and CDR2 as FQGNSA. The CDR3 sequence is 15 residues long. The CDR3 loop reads CASSLPDYITDTQYF. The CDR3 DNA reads TGTGCCAGCAGCTTACCGGACTACATCACAGATACGCAGTATTTT.

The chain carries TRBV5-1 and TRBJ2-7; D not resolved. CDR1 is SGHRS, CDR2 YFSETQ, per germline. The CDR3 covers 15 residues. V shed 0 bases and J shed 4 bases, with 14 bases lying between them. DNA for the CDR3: TGCGCCAGCAGCTTGGACCCCGGTCTTCTGTACGAGCAGTACTTC. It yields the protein CASSLDPGLLYEQYF.

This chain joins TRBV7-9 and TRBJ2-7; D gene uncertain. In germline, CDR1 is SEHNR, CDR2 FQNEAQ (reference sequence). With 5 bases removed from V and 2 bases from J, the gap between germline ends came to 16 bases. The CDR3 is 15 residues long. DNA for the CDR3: TGTGCCAGCAGCCCCCCCTTTGACAATCCCTACGAGCAGTACTTC. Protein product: CASSPPFDNPYEQYF.

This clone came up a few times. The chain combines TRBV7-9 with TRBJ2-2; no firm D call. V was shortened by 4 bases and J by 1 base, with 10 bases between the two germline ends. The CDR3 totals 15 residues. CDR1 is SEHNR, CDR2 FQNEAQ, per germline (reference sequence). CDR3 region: CASSSPRRNTGELFF. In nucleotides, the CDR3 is TGTGCCAGCAGCTCACCCCGCAGGAACACCGGGGAGCTGTTTTTT.

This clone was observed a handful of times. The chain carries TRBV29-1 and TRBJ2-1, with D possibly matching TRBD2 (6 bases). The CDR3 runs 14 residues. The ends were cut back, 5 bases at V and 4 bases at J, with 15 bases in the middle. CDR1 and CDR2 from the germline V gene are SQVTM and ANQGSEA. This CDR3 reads CSVLGGSPYNEQFF. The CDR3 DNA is TGCAGCGTTTTAGGAGGGAGCCCTTACAATGAGCAGTTCTTC.

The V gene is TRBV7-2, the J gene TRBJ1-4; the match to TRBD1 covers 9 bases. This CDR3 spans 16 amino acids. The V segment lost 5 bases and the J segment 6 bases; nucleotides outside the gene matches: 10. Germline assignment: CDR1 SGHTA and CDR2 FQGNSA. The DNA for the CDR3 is TGTGCCAGCAGCGTACCACCGGGACAGGGACATGAAAAACTGTTTTTT. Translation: CASSVPPGQGHEKLFF.

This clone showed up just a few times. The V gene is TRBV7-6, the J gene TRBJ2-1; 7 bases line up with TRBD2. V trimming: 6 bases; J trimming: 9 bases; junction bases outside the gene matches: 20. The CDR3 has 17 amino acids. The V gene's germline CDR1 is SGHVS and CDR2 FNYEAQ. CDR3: CASSSFRSGTRPGEQFF. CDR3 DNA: TGTGCCAGCAGTTCGTTCCGGAGCGGGACTCGACCTGGTGAGCAGTTCTTC.

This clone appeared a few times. In nucleotides, the CDR3 is TGTGCCAGCTCACCCAGGGTTAGCACAGATACGCAGTATTTT. This gives the protein CASSPRVSTDTQYF. The V gene is TRBV18, the J gene TRBJ2-3, with D possibly being TRBD1 (5 bases). The CDR3 is 14 residues long. Trimming cost V 3 bases and J 0 bases, with 7 bases left between them. Per the germline V gene, CDR1 is KGHSH and CDR2 is LQKENI.

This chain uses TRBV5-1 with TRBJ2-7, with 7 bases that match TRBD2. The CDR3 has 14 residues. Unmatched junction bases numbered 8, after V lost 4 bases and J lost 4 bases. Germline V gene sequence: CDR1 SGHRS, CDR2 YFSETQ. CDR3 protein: CASSPNPAGYEQYF. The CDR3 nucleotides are TGCGCCAGCAGCCCTAATCCAGCGGGGTACGAGCAGTACTTC.

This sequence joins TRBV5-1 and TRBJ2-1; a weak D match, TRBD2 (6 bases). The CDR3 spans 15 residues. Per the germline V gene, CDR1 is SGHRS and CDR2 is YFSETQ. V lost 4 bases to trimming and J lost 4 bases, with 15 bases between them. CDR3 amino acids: CASSTPNGGYNEQFF. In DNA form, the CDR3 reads TGCGCCAGCAGCACACCCAACGGGGGTTACAATGAGCAGTTCTTC.

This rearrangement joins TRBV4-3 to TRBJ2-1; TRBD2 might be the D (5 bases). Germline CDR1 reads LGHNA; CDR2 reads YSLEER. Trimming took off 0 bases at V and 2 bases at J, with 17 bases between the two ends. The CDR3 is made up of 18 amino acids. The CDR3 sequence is CASSQEVTRVRTYNEQFF. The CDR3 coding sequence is TGCGCCAGCAGCCAAGAAGTCACGCGGGTTAGAACCTACAATGAGCAGTTCTTC.

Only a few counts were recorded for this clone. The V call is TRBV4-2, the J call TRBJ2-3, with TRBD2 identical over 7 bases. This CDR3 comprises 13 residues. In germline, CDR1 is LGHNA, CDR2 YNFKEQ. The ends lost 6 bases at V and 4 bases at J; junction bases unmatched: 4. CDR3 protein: CASRTTSADTQYF. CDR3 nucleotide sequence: TGTGCCAGCAGAACTACTAGCGCAGATACGCAGTATTTT.

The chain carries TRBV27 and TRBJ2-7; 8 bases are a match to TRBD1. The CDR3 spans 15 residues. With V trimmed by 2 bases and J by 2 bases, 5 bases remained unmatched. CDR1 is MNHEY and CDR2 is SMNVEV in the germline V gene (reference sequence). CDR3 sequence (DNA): TGTGCCAGCAGTTTAGGAGACAGGGGAGCCTACGAGCAGTACTTC. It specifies CASSLGDRGAYEQYF.

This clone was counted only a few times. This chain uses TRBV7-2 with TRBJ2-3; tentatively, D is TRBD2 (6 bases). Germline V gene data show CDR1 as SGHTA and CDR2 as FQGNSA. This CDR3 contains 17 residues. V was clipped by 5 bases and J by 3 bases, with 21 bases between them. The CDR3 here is CASSPQLQGGKTDTQYF. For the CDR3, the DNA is TGTGCCAGCAGCCCCCAGCTTCAGGGCGGGAAGACAGATACGCAGTATTTT.

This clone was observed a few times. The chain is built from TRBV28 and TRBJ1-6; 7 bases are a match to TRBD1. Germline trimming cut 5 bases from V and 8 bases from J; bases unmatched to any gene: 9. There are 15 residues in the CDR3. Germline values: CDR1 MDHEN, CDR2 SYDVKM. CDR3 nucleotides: TGTGCCAGCAGTACCCGGGGACAGACATATTCACCCCTCCACTTT. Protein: CASSTRGQTYSPLHF.

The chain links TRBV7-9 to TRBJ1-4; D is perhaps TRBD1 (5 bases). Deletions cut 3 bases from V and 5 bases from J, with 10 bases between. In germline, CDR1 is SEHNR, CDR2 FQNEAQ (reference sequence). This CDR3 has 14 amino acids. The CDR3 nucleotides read TGTGCCAGCAGCTTGGACACGCTAAATGAAAAACTGTTTTTT. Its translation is CASSLDTLNEKLFF.

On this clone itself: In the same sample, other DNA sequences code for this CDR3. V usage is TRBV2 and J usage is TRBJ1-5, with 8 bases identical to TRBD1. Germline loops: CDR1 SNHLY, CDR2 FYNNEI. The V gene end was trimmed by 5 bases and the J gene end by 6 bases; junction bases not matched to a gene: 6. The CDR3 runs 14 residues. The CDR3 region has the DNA TGTGCCAGCAGTCCCGACAGGGGAGGTCAGCCCCAGCATTTT. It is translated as CASSPDRGGQPQHF.

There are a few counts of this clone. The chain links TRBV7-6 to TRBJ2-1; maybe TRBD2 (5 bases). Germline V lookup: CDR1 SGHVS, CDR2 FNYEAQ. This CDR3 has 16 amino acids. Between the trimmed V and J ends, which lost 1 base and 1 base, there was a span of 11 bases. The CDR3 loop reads CASSLERSGSYNEQFF. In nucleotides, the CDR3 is TGTGCCAGCAGCTTAGAGAGGAGCGGATCCTACAATGAGCAGTTCTTC.

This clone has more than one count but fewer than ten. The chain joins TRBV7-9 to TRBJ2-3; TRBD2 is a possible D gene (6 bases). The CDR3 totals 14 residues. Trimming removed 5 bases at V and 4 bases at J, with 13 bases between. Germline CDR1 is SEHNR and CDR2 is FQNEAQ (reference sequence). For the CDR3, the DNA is TGTGCCAGCAGCCGGGACTTGGGCCCAGATACGCAGTATTTT. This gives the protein CASSRDLGPDTQYF. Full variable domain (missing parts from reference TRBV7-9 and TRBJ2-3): DTGVSQNPRHKITKRGQNVTFRCDPISEHNRLYWYRQTLGQGPEFLTYFQNEAQLEKSRLLSDRFSAERPKGSFSTLEIQRTEQGDSAMYLCASSRDLGPDTQYFGPGTRLTVL.

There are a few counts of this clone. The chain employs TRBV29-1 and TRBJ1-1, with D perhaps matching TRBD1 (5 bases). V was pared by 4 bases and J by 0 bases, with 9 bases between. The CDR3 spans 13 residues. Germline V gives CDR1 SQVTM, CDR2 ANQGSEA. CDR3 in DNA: TGCAGCGTTGGGACACTTATGAACACTGAAGCTTTCTTT. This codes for CSVGTLMNTEAFF.